The 26 T cell receptor beta chains in this list originate from one sample, sequenced in a study of blood T cell repertoires in COVID-19. Sequencing used immunoSEQ multiplex PCR; TCRdb keeps in-frame clones, though not all of them. The sample consists of roughly 330,000 clones, around 87% of them appearing once. Sequencing was done on a sample of PBMCs or T cells enriched from blood (not recorded which). The receptors were sampled from a woman between 25 and 40 years old who had recovered from COVID-19.

The rearrangement uses TRBV5-1 and TRBJ2-7; no definite D call. There are 12 residues in the CDR3. The V and J ends lost 2 bases and 4 bases respectively, with 7 bases between them. Germline-derived CDR1 and CDR2 are SGHRS and YFSETQ. CDR3 residues: CASSLSRYEQYF. The DNA of the CDR3 is TGCGCCAGCAGCTTATCGCGGTACGAGCAGTACTTC.

The genes are TRBV5-1 and TRBJ1-4; 9 bases match TRBD1. J gave up 8 bases and V 4 bases, and 6 bases lay outside the gene matches. The CDR3 consists of 14 residues. The germline V gene has CDR1 SGHRS and CDR2 YFSETQ. CDR3 in amino acids: CASSETGGREKLFF. In DNA, the CDR3 is TGCGCCAGCAGCGAAACAGGGGGCAGGGAAAAACTGTTTTTT.

A remark on this clone: Additional DNA sequences in this sample encode the identical CDR3. This chain connects TRBV5-1 to TRBJ2-7; 11 nucleotides match TRBD1. V lost 3 bases, J lost 4 bases, and 3 bases stayed unmatched. Germline V gene sequence: CDR1 SGHRS, CDR2 YFSETQ. The CDR3 length is 14 residues. CDR3 residues: CASSSRDRGYEQYF. The CDR3 nucleotides read TGCGCCAGCAGCTCCCGGGACAGGGGGTACGAGCAGTACTTC.

The chain combines TRBV10-3 with TRBJ1-6, with D unclear. The CDR3 sequence is 14 residues long. The ends were cut back, 4 bases at V and 5 bases at J, with 9 bases in the middle. Per germline, CDR1 ENHRY and CDR2 SYGVKD. The CDR3 DNA sequence: TGTGCCATCAGTGCCGGGGTGGATAATTCACCCCTCCACTTT. Translation gives CAISAGVDNSPLHF.

The rearrangement joins TRBV7-6 to TRBJ2-3, with 10 bases that match TRBD2. The CDR3 consists of 15 residues. V dropped 6 bases and J dropped 0; count of bases not matched to a gene: 3. Per the germline V gene, CDR1 is SGHVS and CDR2 is FNYEAQ. CDR3 nucleotides: TGTGCCAGCAGTCGACTAGCGGGTAGCACAGATACGCAGTATTTT. Its translation: CASSRLAGSTDTQYF.

The rearrangement uses TRBV30 and TRBJ1-2; D is ambiguous. The germline gives CDR1 GTSNPN, CDR2 SVGIG (reference sequence). The CDR3 extends over 12 amino acids. The V and J ends lost 4 bases and 7 bases respectively, with 13 bases between them. CDR3 DNA sequence: TGTGCCTGGAACCCTTCAGATGGTGGCTACACCTTC. It is translated as CAWNPSDGGYTF. Variable domain in full (rest from reference TRBV30 and TRBJ1-2): SQTIHQWPATLVQPVGSPLSLECTVEGTSNPNLYWYRQAAGRGLQLLFYSVGIGQISSEVPQNLSASRPQDRQFILSSKKLLLSDSGFYLCAWNPSDGGYTFGSGTRLTVV.

The rearrangement uses TRBV7-9 and TRBJ1-2; D not resolved. The ends were cut back, 0 bases at V and 8 bases at J, with 13 bases in the middle. The CDR3 is 14 amino acids. From germline, CDR1 is SEHNR and CDR2 FQNEAQ (reference sequence). CDR3 region: CASSLANEVDGYTF. The CDR3 nucleotides read TGTGCCAGCAGCTTAGCGAACGAGGTCGACGGCTACACCTTC.

The chain links TRBV7-2 to TRBJ1-6; 7 nucleotides line up with TRBD1. CDR1 is SGHTA and CDR2 is FQGNSA in the germline V gene. The ends lost 3 bases at V and 1 base at J; junction bases unmatched: 9. The CDR3 contains 18 residues. CDR3 DNA sequence: TGTGCCAGCAGCTTGGTCCGGGACAGTAGATCCTATAATTCACCCCTCCACTTT. Translated, it gives CASSLVRDSRSYNSPLHF. Based on the CDR3 plus reference TRBV7-2 and TRBJ1-6, the full variable domain is GAGVSQSPSNKVTEKGKDVELRCDPISGHTALYWYRQSLGQGLEFLIYFQGNSAPDKSGLPSDRFSAERTGGSVSTLTIQRTQQEDSAVYLCASSLVRDSRSYNSPLHFGNGTRLTVT.

This clone has just a few counts. This chain uses TRBV28 with TRBJ1-3, with 8 bases matching TRBD1. The ends lost 6 bases at V and 1 base at J; junction bases unmatched: 2. CDR1 and CDR2 (germline): MDHEN, SYDVKM. CDR3 length: 14 residues. CDR3 coding DNA: TGTGCCAGCAGCCGACAGGGGTCTGGAAACACCATATATTTT. The encoded protein is CASSRQGSGNTIYF.

The rearrangement uses TRBV19 and TRBJ1-1; weak D call: TRBD1 (6 bases). Trimming shortened V by 4 bases and J by 3 bases, and 12 bases separated the two germline ends. There are 14 residues in the CDR3. CDR1 is LNHDA and CDR2 is SQIVND in the germline V gene (reference sequence). CDR3 sequence (DNA): TGTGCCAGTAGTAGGGGGCATGGGTACACTGAAGCTTTCTTT. It yields the protein CASSRGHGYTEAFF.

The gene calls are TRBV6-1 and TRBJ1-4; D remains unclear. This CDR3 comprises 14 residues. V lost 3 bases and J 5 bases, leaving 10 bases between the germline ends. Germline assignment: CDR1 MNHNS and CDR2 SASEGT. DNA for the CDR3: TGTGCCAGCAGTGACAGGTTAGAGAATGAAAAACTGTTTTTT. The encoded protein is CASSDRLENEKLFF.

The chain combines TRBV6-5 with TRBJ1-5; D is perhaps TRBD1 (6 bases). This CDR3 spans 14 amino acids. Trimming cost V 2 bases and J 6 bases, with 11 bases left between them. The germline V gene has CDR1 MNHEY and CDR2 SVGAGI. The CDR3 protein is CASSYGGGRQPQHF. Written as DNA, the CDR3 is TGTGCCAGCAGTTACGGGGGCGGACGTCAGCCCCAGCATTTT.

The chain employs TRBV3-1 (or the pseudogene TRBV3-2) and TRBJ1-6, with D unclear. Trimming pared 0 bases from V and 8 bases from J, leaving 17 bases between. Germline assignment: CDR1 LGHDT and CDR2 YNNKEL (reference sequence). The length of the CDR3 is 17 residues. CDR3 in DNA: TGTGCCAGCAGCCAAGAAATTCAGGTGTTTAGTGATTCACCCCTCCACTTT. It encodes CASSQEIQVFSDSPLHF.

The chain combines TRBV6-4 with TRBJ2-1; 9 bases map to TRBD1. V shed 5 bases and J 7 bases; nucleotides not matched to a gene: 9. The CDR3 spans 15 residues. Germline assignment: CDR1 MRHNA and CDR2 SNTAGT. CDR3: CASSSGTGSRNEQFF. The CDR3 nucleotides read TGTGCCAGCAGTTCCGGGACAGGGTCCCGTAATGAGCAGTTCTTC.

CDR3 bases: TGTGCCAGCACCGGGGGGGTTGAGGAAAAACTGTTTTTT. This translates into CASTGGVEEKLFF. V usage is TRBV12-3 or TRBV12-4 and J usage is TRBJ1-4, with D possibly TRBD1 on 5 matching bases. The CDR3 consists of 13 residues. V lost 7 bases and J 8 bases, leaving 14 bases between the germline ends.

The chain links TRBV18 to TRBJ2-2; unclear D gene. Trimming removed 2 bases at V and 3 bases at J, with 4 bases between. Germline CDR1 is KGHSH and CDR2 is LQKENI. The CDR3 runs to 13 residues. The CDR3 nucleotides are TGTGCCAGCTCACCAGGCCACACCGGGGAGCTGTTTTTT. It specifies CASSPGHTGELFF.

This clone was observed a few times. The chain combines TRBV2 with TRBJ1-1; D remains ambiguous. The CDR3 runs to 11 residues. The germline V gene has CDR1 SNHLY and CDR2 FYNNEI. Trimming took off 10 bases at V and 10 bases at J, with 16 bases between the two ends. The CDR3 spells CATGPDGRAFF. Here the CDR3 DNA reads TGTGCCACCGGGCCGGACGGGAGAGCTTTCTTT.

The V and J genes are TRBV18 and TRBJ2-1, with 9 bases matching TRBD1. The V segment lost 4 bases and the J segment 6 bases; nucleotides outside the gene matches: 7. This CDR3 region has 15 residues. Germline CDR1 KGHSH, CDR2 LQKENI. Here the CDR3 reads CASSLGQGWGNEQFF. In nucleotides, the CDR3 is TGTGCCAGCTCACTCGGACAGGGGTGGGGCAATGAGCAGTTCTTC.

The chain is built from TRBV2 and TRBJ2-3; TRBD1 aligns across 11 bases. The CDR3 runs 17 residues. Germline V gene lookup returns CDR1 SNHLY and CDR2 FYNNEI. The J segment lost 1 base and the V segment lost 3 bases, leaving 6 bases of the junction unmatched. The CDR3 DNA sequence: TGTGCCAGCAGTGACGGACAGGGGGCAATAGGCACAGATACGCAGTATTTT. Protein product: CASSDGQGAIGTDTQYF.

The chain recombines TRBV4-3 with TRBJ1-4; tentative D call: TRBD1 (5 bases). CDR1 is LGHNA, CDR2 YSLEER, per germline. Trimming removed 0 bases at V and 5 bases at J, with 10 bases between. The CDR3 totals 15 residues. The CDR3 DNA reads TGCGCCAGCAGCCAAGACGGTGGGGGGAATGAAAAACTGTTTTTT. Translating it yields CASSQDGGGNEKLFF.

About this clone: The same CDR3 is also encoded by other DNA sequences in this sample. The chain links TRBV12-3 or TRBV12-4 to TRBJ1-2; tentative D call: TRBD1 (6 bases). The CDR3 length is 13 residues. Between the trimmed V and J ends, which lost 1 base and 5 bases, there was a span of 8 bases. The chain's CDR3 is CASSLGQGYGYTF. The CDR3, as DNA: TGTGCCAGCAGTTTAGGGCAGGGGTATGGCTACACCTTC.

The chain links TRBV5-4 to TRBJ2-5; possible D gene TRBD2, 6 bases. Trimming cost V 3 bases and J 2 bases, with 14 bases left between them. The germline CDR1 and CDR2 sequences are SGHNT and YYREEE (reference sequence). This CDR3 region has 15 residues. CDR3 sequence: CASSSGGLDQETQYF. The CDR3 region has the DNA TGTGCCAGCAGCTCTGGGGGACTTGATCAAGAGACCCAGTACTTC.

V usage is TRBV30 and J usage is TRBJ2-7; no firm D call. CDR1 is GTSNPN, CDR2 SVGIG, per germline (reference sequence). The CDR3 runs to 11 residues. Trimming shortened V by 2 bases and J by 4 bases, and 6 bases separated the two germline ends. The CDR3 region has the DNA TGTGCCTGGAGTCGGTGGTACGAGCAGTACTTC. It encodes CAWSRWYEQYF.

CDR3 nucleotide sequence: TGTGCCAGCAGCCATGCGGGTTATAACACTGAAGCTTTCTTT. It specifies CASSHAGYNTEAFF. V is TRBV4-2 and J is TRBJ1-1, with D hard to call. Germline V gives CDR1 LGHNA, CDR2 YNFKEQ. Trimming removed 3 bases from V and 2 bases from J, with 10 bases in between. The CDR3 runs to 14 residues.

The V gene is TRBV5-4, the J gene TRBJ2-5; D is perhaps TRBD2 (6 bases). In germline, CDR1 is SGHNT, CDR2 YYREEE (reference sequence). V was clipped by 6 bases and J by 4 bases, with 22 bases between them. This CDR3 has 16 residues. As DNA, the CDR3 is TGTGCCAGCACAGTAGCGGATAGGGGAGGAGGAGAGACCCAGTACTTC. Its protein is CASTVADRGGGETQYF. The full variable domain, with the rest looked up from reference TRBV5-4 and TRBJ2-5, is ETGVTQSPTHLIKTRGQQVTLRCSSQSGHNTVSWYQQALGQGPQFIFQYYREEENGRGNFPPRFSGLQFPNYSSELNVNALELDDSALYLCASTVADRGGGETQYFGPGTRLLVL.

The chain recombines TRBV28 with TRBJ1-2; 7 bases fit TRBD1. V lost 7 bases to trimming and J lost 0 bases; unmatched junction nucleotides: 8. The CDR3 length is 15 residues. CDR1 MDHEN and CDR2 SYDVKM come from the germline V gene. This chain's CDR3 is CASTVTGLANYGYTF. CDR3 nucleotides: TGTGCCAGCACTGTGACAGGGTTAGCTAACTATGGCTACACCTTC.